The entry below gives a single T cell receptor beta chain sequence along with its context. Its antigen remains unknown. A much larger clone differs by one base, so this may be a read error. The sample belongs to a study of CD8 T cells in ankylosing spondylitis. Study-level points and caveats: Clones linked to the disease showed a CD8+ phenotype. They occurred at relatively low frequencies in peripheral blood.

This CDR3 region has 13 residues. Trimming took 8 bases from V and 3 from J, leaving 17 bases between them. Germline CDR1 reads DFQATT; CDR2 reads SNEGSKA (reference sequence). TCRdb analysed the 5' RACE reads with MiXCR anew, one entry per CDR3 protein. The table lists some 240,000 distinct CDR3 sequences, more than 20% of them singletons. Sequenced: blood, either unsorted or a sorted T cell fraction (not recorded which). This receptor was taken from a male donor with ankylosing spondylitis or in good health (not recorded which). The chain joins TRBV20-1 to TRBJ2-7, with D maybe TRBD1 (7 bases). The CDR3 protein is CSSPSQGGYEQYF. The CDR3 coding sequence is TGCAGTTCTCCCTCCCAGGGGGGCTACGAGCAGTACTTC.